These T cell receptor beta chains were read from a single sample in a study of blood T cells in healthy people across ages. In TCRdb, the 5' RACE reads were re-called with MiXCR into one record per CDR3 protein. The table lists under 1,000,000 distinct CDR3 sequences, 35% to 50% of them singletons. Specimen: blood. These receptors came from a man older than 75 in good health. Both conserved end residues are part of each CDR3. The order of the fields is V gene, D gene, clone size, J gene, CDR3 protein, CDR3 DNA. D genes are given only for firm matches. Rows may omit the clone size; those that give it use once, few, many or a size class.

v_call: TRBV6-2/TRBV6-3; d_call: TRBD2; clone_size: once; j_call: TRBJ2-5; cdr3_aa: CASSRTLSGRGNEQYF; cdr3_nt: TGTGCCAGCAGCCGAACCCTAAGCGGGAGAGGCAATGAGCAGTACTTC
v_call: TRBV18; d_call: TRBD2; clone_size: .; j_call: TRBJ2-1; cdr3_aa: CASSPLTTSGSAWYEQFF; cdr3_nt: TGTGCCAGCTCACCCCTGACGACTAGCGGGAGTGCGTGGTATGAGCAGTTCTTC
v_call: TRBV11-1; d_call: TRBD1; clone_size: .; j_call: TRBJ1-2; cdr3_aa: CASSPGRGRTYGYTF; cdr3_nt: TGTGCCAGCAGCCCGGGGAGGGGGCGCACCTATGGCTACACCTTC
v_call: TRBV20-1; d_call: .; clone_size: many; j_call: TRBJ2-7; cdr3_aa: CSAIQSNTYEQYF; cdr3_nt: TGCAGTGCTATCCAGTCTAATACCTACGAGCAGTACTTC
v_call: TRBV28; d_call: .; clone_size: .; j_call: TRBJ2-1; cdr3_aa: CASSPPGLEEQFF; cdr3_nt: TGTGCCAGCAGTCCGCCGGGACTGGAAGAGCAGTTCTTC
v_call: TRBV20-1; d_call: .; clone_size: many; j_call: TRBJ2-3; cdr3_aa: CSASPGQANTDTQYF; cdr3_nt: TGCAGTGCTAGTCCGGGTCAAGCCAACACAGATACGCAGTATTTT
v_call: TRBV5-1; d_call: .; clone_size: .; j_call: TRBJ1-1; cdr3_aa: CASSGGLWAFF; cdr3_nt: TGCGCCAGCAGCGGGGGTCTTTGGGCTTTCTTT
v_call: TRBV29-1; d_call: TRBD2; clone_size: few; j_call: TRBJ2-5; cdr3_aa: CSVGGGPEETQYF; cdr3_nt: TGCAGCGTTGGGGGAGGGCCGGAGGAGACCCAGTACTTC
v_call: TRBV2; d_call: .; clone_size: .; j_call: TRBJ2-5; cdr3_aa: CASSDPRVEQYF; cdr3_nt: TGTGCCAGCAGTGATCCCCGGGTTGAGCAGTACTTC
v_call: TRBV10-3; d_call: .; clone_size: .; j_call: TRBJ2-1; cdr3_aa: CAISGTTQGEQFF; cdr3_nt: TGTGCCATCAGCGGGACGACCCAAGGGGAGCAGTTCTTC
v_call: TRBV2; d_call: TRBD2; clone_size: .; j_call: TRBJ2-7; cdr3_aa: CASTGTRPNEQYF; cdr3_nt: TGTGCCAGCACGGGGACTAGACCCAATGAGCAGTACTTC
v_call: TRBV10-3; d_call: .; clone_size: .; j_call: TRBJ1-5; cdr3_aa: CAISESANQPQHF; cdr3_nt: TGTGCCATCAGTGAGTCAGCAAATCAGCCCCAGCATTTT
v_call: TRBV10-1; d_call: TRBD2; clone_size: .; j_call: TRBJ2-3; cdr3_aa: CASSELAGGRNTQYF; cdr3_nt: TGCGCCAGCAGTGAATTGGCGGGGGGGCGGAATACGCAGTATTTT
v_call: TRBV29-1; d_call: .; clone_size: .; j_call: TRBJ1-2; cdr3_aa: CSVGGLGVNYGYTF; cdr3_nt: TGCAGCGTTGGCGGCCTGGGGGTCAACTATGGCTACACCTTC
v_call: TRBV5-5; d_call: .; clone_size: once; j_call: TRBJ2-5; cdr3_aa: CASSLVSVEETQYF; cdr3_nt: TGTGCCAGCAGCTTGGTATCGGTAGAGGAGACCCAGTACTTC
v_call: TRBV4-3; d_call: TRBD2; clone_size: .; j_call: TRBJ2-1; cdr3_aa: CASSQELGEGVNEQFF; cdr3_nt: TGCGCCAGCAGCCAAGAATTGGGGGAGGGAGTCAATGAGCAGTTCTTC
v_call: TRBV10-3; d_call: TRBD2; clone_size: .; j_call: TRBJ2-5; cdr3_aa: CAISESLAGAQETQYF; cdr3_nt: TGTGCCATCAGTGAAAGTCTAGCGGGAGCCCAAGAGACCCAGTACTTC
v_call: TRBV5-1; d_call: .; clone_size: many; j_call: TRBJ2-5; cdr3_aa: CASSVPGETQYF; cdr3_nt: TGCGCCAGCAGCGTACCCGGGGAGACCCAGTACTTC
v_call: TRBV9; d_call: TRBD2; clone_size: .; j_call: TRBJ2-1; cdr3_aa: CASSTKRGGYNEQFF; cdr3_nt: TGTGCCAGCAGCACAAAGCGGGGGGGTTACAATGAGCAGTTCTTC
v_call: TRBV30; d_call: .; clone_size: few; j_call: TRBJ2-5; cdr3_aa: CAWTTTQTQYF; cdr3_nt: TGTGCCTGGACGACGACACAGACCCAGTACTTC
v_call: TRBV5-1; d_call: .; clone_size: .; j_call: TRBJ1-1; cdr3_aa: CASSLGPLDGGIEAFF; cdr3_nt: TGCGCCAGCAGCTTGGGTCCACTAGACGGGGGGATCGAAGCTTTCTTT
v_call: TRBV6-1; d_call: .; clone_size: .; j_call: TRBJ2-6; cdr3_aa: CASSEALRGSGANVLTF; cdr3_nt: TGTGCCAGCAGTGAAGCCCTCAGGGGCTCTGGGGCCAACGTCCTGACTTTC
v_call: TRBV11-3; d_call: .; clone_size: many; j_call: TRBJ2-1; cdr3_aa: CASSSYRDNEQFF; cdr3_nt: TGTGCCAGCAGCTCCTACAGGGACAATGAGCAGTTCTTC
v_call: TRBV29-1; d_call: .; clone_size: many; j_call: TRBJ2-1; cdr3_aa: CSVERQGLNEQFF; cdr3_nt: TGCAGCGTTGAACGGCAGGGCCTCAATGAGCAGTTCTTC
v_call: TRBV11-3; d_call: .; clone_size: .; j_call: TRBJ2-7; cdr3_aa: CASSLGLVEFEQYF; cdr3_nt: TGTGCCAGCAGCTTAGGACTAGTGGAGTTCGAGCAGTACTTC
v_call: TRBV10-3; d_call: TRBD2; clone_size: .; j_call: TRBJ2-5; cdr3_aa: CAIGASGNQETQYF; cdr3_nt: TGTGCCATCGGTGCGAGCGGGAATCAAGAGACCCAGTACTTC
v_call: TRBV7-3; d_call: TRBD2; clone_size: once; j_call: TRBJ2-1; cdr3_aa: CASSFLAGTKETQFF; cdr3_nt: TGTGCCAGCAGCTTTCTAGCGGGTACCAAAGAGACCCAGTTCTTC
v_call: TRBV25-1; d_call: .; clone_size: .; j_call: TRBJ1-6; cdr3_aa: CASRPGGAYNSPLHF; cdr3_nt: TGTGCCAGCAGGCCGGGGGGCGCCTATAATTCACCCCTCCACTTT
v_call: TRBV29-1; d_call: .; clone_size: many; j_call: TRBJ2-3; cdr3_aa: CSVVVFDTQYF; cdr3_nt: TGCAGCGTTGTGGTGTTTGATACGCAGTATTTT
v_call: TRBV14; d_call: .; clone_size: .; j_call: TRBJ1-1; cdr3_aa: CASQPTMNTEAFF; cdr3_nt: TGTGCCAGCCAACCTACCATGAACACTGAAGCTTTCTTT
v_call: TRBV24-1; d_call: .; clone_size: .; j_call: TRBJ2-2; cdr3_aa: CATSDLAGSPGELFF; cdr3_nt: TGTGCCACCAGTGATTTAGCCGGTTCCCCCGGGGAGCTGTTTTTT
v_call: TRBV20-1; d_call: .; clone_size: .; j_call: TRBJ2-1; cdr3_aa: CSASLGGRSYNEQFF; cdr3_nt: TGCAGTGCTAGCCTCGGTGGTAGGTCCTACAATGAGCAGTTCTTC
v_call: TRBV25-1; d_call: .; clone_size: .; j_call: TRBJ2-5; cdr3_aa: CASSATGVEKEQYF; cdr3_nt: TGTGCCAGCAGTGCGACAGGCGTGGAAAAGGAGCAGTACTTC
v_call: TRBV20-1; d_call: .; clone_size: many; j_call: TRBJ2-7; cdr3_aa: CSATSGGRNEQYF; cdr3_nt: TGCAGTGCTACCTCCGGGGGGCGGAACGAGCAGTACTTC
v_call: TRBV30; d_call: .; clone_size: many; j_call: TRBJ2-7; cdr3_aa: CAGTGSYEQYF; cdr3_nt: TGTGCCGGTACGGGGAGCTACGAGCAGTACTTC
v_call: TRBV28; d_call: TRBD1; clone_size: .; j_call: TRBJ2-5; cdr3_aa: CASSASGHRGETQYF; cdr3_nt: TGTGCCAGCAGTGCCTCGGGACACAGGGGGGAGACCCAGTACTTC
v_call: TRBV20-1; d_call: TRBD1; clone_size: .; j_call: TRBJ1-2; cdr3_aa: CSARWDRPNYGYTF; cdr3_nt: TGCAGTGCTAGGTGGGACAGGCCTAACTATGGCTACACCTTC
v_call: TRBV7-2; d_call: .; clone_size: .; j_call: TRBJ2-5; cdr3_aa: CASSLALGVGQETQYF; cdr3_nt: TGTGCCAGCAGCTTAGCGCTAGGGGTGGGACAAGAGACCCAGTACTTC
v_call: TRBV20-1; d_call: .; clone_size: .; j_call: TRBJ2-1; cdr3_aa: CSVGGYYNEQFF; cdr3_nt: TGCAGTGTTGGCGGGTACTACAATGAGCAGTTCTTC
v_call: TRBV6-1; d_call: .; clone_size: .; j_call: TRBJ2-6; cdr3_aa: CATSTARSGANVLTF; cdr3_nt: TGTGCCACGTCGACAGCTCGCTCTGGGGCCAACGTCCTGACTTTC
v_call: TRBV4-1; d_call: TRBD2; clone_size: many; j_call: TRBJ2-7; cdr3_aa: CASSQDAAGGREQYF; cdr3_nt: TGCGCCAGCAGCCAAGATGCCGCGGGGGGGAGAGAGCAGTACTTC
v_call: TRBV20-1; d_call: TRBD1; clone_size: many; j_call: TRBJ1-4; cdr3_aa: CSARDRGGEKLFF; cdr3_nt: TGCAGTGCAAGGGACAGGGGAGGGGAAAAACTGTTTTTT
v_call: TRBV27; d_call: .; clone_size: .; j_call: TRBJ2-7; cdr3_aa: CASSPVIEGEQYF; cdr3_nt: TGTGCCAGCAGTCCCGTCATTGAGGGCGAGCAGTACTTC
v_call: TRBV2; d_call: TRBD1; clone_size: few; j_call: TRBJ1-5; cdr3_aa: CASRPGQGARQPQHF; cdr3_nt: TGTGCCAGCAGACCGGGACAGGGGGCCCGTCAGCCCCAGCATTTT